Below, 26 T cell receptor beta chains from the same sample are listed, as sequenced in a study of blood T cell repertoires in COVID-19 (dated by TCRdb to 2018 to 2021). Preparation of the library involved the immunoSEQ multiplex PCR assay. TCRdb took this table from immuneACCESS and kept in-frame rearrangements with V and J called. Such tables lack part of the clones; where checked against another copy, unresolved V genes explain under half of the gap, and the rest is unexplained. The sample profile shows 200,000 to 300,000 clones; roughly 85% of them were found once. Clones ranked in the top ten supply approximately 8.6% of the sample. Input material: PBMCs or T cells enriched from blood (not recorded which). These TCRs come from a woman between 45 and 65 years old with acute COVID-19.

The V and J genes are TRBV6-5 and TRBJ1-1; perhaps TRBD1 as D (5 bases). Trimming took 11 bases from V and 4 from J, leaving 17 bases between them. This CDR3 contains 13 residues. CDR1 and CDR2 (germline): MNHEY, SVGAGI. DNA of the CDR3: TGTGCCGGAGGGGACTGGCCGGGCACTGAAGCTTTCTTT. Its protein product is CAGGDWPGTEAFF.

The chain carries TRBV4-3 and TRBJ2-1; the D gene is possibly TRBD2 (6 bases). This CDR3 has 17 amino acids. Germline loops: CDR1 LGHNA, CDR2 YSLEER. V shed 0 bases and J shed 0 bases, with 12 bases lying between them. As DNA, the CDR3 is TGCGCCAGCAGCCAAGAGTTGCGGGGAAGCTCCTACAATGAGCAGTTCTTC. It translates to CASSQELRGSSYNEQFF.

The J gene is TRBJ1-1, the V gene TRBV5-1; 7 bases are shared with TRBD1. Germline V gene data show CDR1 as SGHRS and CDR2 as YFSETQ. Trimming cost V 4 bases and J 7 bases; bases outside gene matches: 10. CDR3 size: 14 residues. The CDR3 is CASSTGQNQGEAFF. In DNA form, the CDR3 reads TGCGCCAGCAGCACGGGACAGAATCAGGGTGAAGCTTTCTTT. The variable domain in full, completed from reference TRBV5-1 and TRBJ1-1, reads KAGVTQTPRYLIKTRGQQVTLSCSPISGHRSVSWYQQTPGQGLQFLFEYFSETQRNKGNFPGRFSGRQFSNSRSEMNVSTLELGDSALYLCASSTGQNQGEAFFGQGTRLTVV.

This chain joins TRBV9 and TRBJ1-3; D might be TRBD1 (6 bases). The CDR3 contains 14 residues. Looked up from germline, CDR1 is SGDLS and CDR2 is YYNGEE. V was shortened by 5 bases and J by 2 bases, with 11 bases between the two germline ends. CDR3 sequence (DNA): TGTGCCAGCAGTGCCGGGACACCTGGAAACACCATATATTTT. This codes for CASSAGTPGNTIYF.

This chain joins TRBV7-2 and TRBJ2-5; 9 bases match TRBD1. The CDR3 extends over 16 amino acids. Trimming cost V 6 bases and J 1 base; bases outside gene matches: 9. Germline CDR1 is SGHTA and CDR2 is FQGNSA. The CDR3 region is CASRTGQGVGQETQYF. CDR3 DNA: TGTGCCAGCAGAACGGGACAGGGAGTTGGCCAAGAGACCCAGTACTTC.

The genes are TRBV4-1 and TRBJ1-3; 8 nucleotides agree with TRBD1. Germline CDR1 MGHRA, CDR2 YSYEKL. The CDR3 consists of 17 residues. Trimming at V came to 4 bases and at J to 0 bases, leaving 8 bases not matched to a gene. The CDR3 region is CASSRNRGVSSGNTIYF. The CDR3 region has the DNA TGCGCCAGCAGCCGAAACAGGGGGGTCAGCTCTGGAAACACCATATATTTT.

The rearrangement joins TRBV11-2 to TRBJ1-2; the match to TRBD1 covers 9 bases. CDR3 length equals 19 residues. The germline V gene encodes CDR1 SGHAT and CDR2 FQNNGV. Trimming cost V 5 bases and J 3 bases; bases outside gene matches: 19. This CDR3 is CASSRGAGTGKDYYYGYTF. The CDR3 coding sequence is TGTGCCAGCAGCCGGGGTGCCGGGACAGGGAAAGATTATTACTATGGCTACACCTTC.

This sequence joins TRBV9 and TRBJ2-1; 10 bases fit TRBD1. CDR1 is SGDLS and CDR2 is YYNGEE in the germline V gene. The length of the CDR3 is 19 residues. V lost 0 bases and J lost 0; bases outside the gene matches: 9. CDR3 bases: TGTGCCAGCAGCGTAGGATCGACAGGGGGCTCGAGCTCCTACAATGAGCAGTTCTTC. Translating gives CASSVGSTGGSSSYNEQFF.

This clone was found once. CDR3 residues: CASSPRVGGGQGYTF. CDR3 coding DNA: TGTGCCAGCAGCCCACGCGTGGGGGGTGGTCAGGGCTACACCTTC. The chain recombines TRBV7-2 with TRBJ1-2; the D gene is possibly TRBD1 (5 bases). V was clipped by 5 bases and J by 8 bases, with 21 bases between them. The CDR3 loop spans 15 amino acids. Looked up from germline, CDR1 is SGHTA and CDR2 is FQGNSA.

This clone was detected ten times or more. The chain uses TRBV27 and TRBJ1-2; a possible D gene is TRBD1 (5 bases). V was shortened by 6 bases and J by 4 bases, with 15 bases between the two germline ends. This CDR3 region has 14 residues. The germline V gene encodes CDR1 MNHEY and CDR2 SMNVEV (reference sequence). The CDR3 sequence is CASSPDRLGYGYTF. The CDR3 nucleotides read TGTGCCAGCAGCCCCGACAGATTAGGCTATGGCTACACCTTC.

With regard to this clone: Germline is not matched at one junction end, which may reflect a read error. The V gene is TRBV7-2, the J gene TRBJ2-1; the match to TRBD2 covers 11 bases. The CDR3 extends over 14 amino acids. Germline V gene lookup returns CDR1 SGHTA and CDR2 FQGNSA. For the CDR3, the DNA is TGTGCCAGCAGGTTAGCGGGGGGGAGCAATGAGCAGTTCTTC. Amino acids: CASRLAGGSNEQFF.

This rearrangement joins TRBV5-6 to TRBJ2-3; the D gene is possibly TRBD1 (5 bases). The CDR3 is 15 amino acids. The germline V gene encodes CDR1 SGHDT and CDR2 YYEEEE. Trimming pared 3 bases from V and 0 bases from J, leaving 11 bases between. In nucleotides, the CDR3 is TGTGCCAGCAGCTCGACAGACCTCAGCACAGATACGCAGTATTTT. Encoded protein: CASSSTDLSTDTQYF.

The chain joins TRBV30 to TRBJ1-4; TRBD1 matches at 7 bases. V gave up 1 base and J gave up 0 bases; unmatched junction bases: 11. Germline-derived CDR1 and CDR2 are GTSNPN and SVGIG (reference sequence). The CDR3 extends over 18 amino acids. Here the CDR3 DNA reads TGTGCCTGGAGTGAGGGGTTAGGGACAGTGGCAACTAATGAAAAACTGTTTTTT. Residues: CAWSEGLGTVATNEKLFF.

On this clone itself: The same CDR3 can be traced to other DNA sequences in this sample. The chain couples TRBV6-5 to TRBJ1-5; 7 bases agree with TRBD1. The CDR3 sequence is 14 residues long. Unmatched junction bases numbered 1, after V lost 4 bases and J lost 1 base. Looked up from germline, CDR1 is MNHEY and CDR2 is SVGAGI. In DNA form, the CDR3 reads TGTGCCAGCAGTTTACAGGGGAGCAATCAGCCCCAGCATTTT. Its translation is CASSLQGSNQPQHF.

The chain links TRBV7-8 to TRBJ1-3, with a tentative D call TRBD1 (5 bases). Germline CDR1 and CDR2: SGHVS and FQNEAQ. The length of the CDR3 is 17 residues. V dropped 4 bases and J dropped 1 base, with 17 bases sitting between them. The CDR3 loop is CASSSLAGGGSGNTIYF. CDR3 in DNA: TGTGCCAGCAGCTCCCTAGCGGGGGGGGGTTCTGGAAACACCATATATTTT.

This clone was seen a single time. This rearrangement joins TRBV5-6 to TRBJ1-6; 9 nucleotides line up with TRBD1. CDR1 and CDR2 from the germline V gene are SGHDT and YYEEEE. Trimming cost V 2 bases and J 1 base; bases outside gene matches: 7. The CDR3 has 18 amino acids. The CDR3 sequence: CASSFGTGSDSYNSPLHF. CDR3 nucleotides: TGTGCCAGCAGCTTCGGGACAGGGTCTGATTCCTATAATTCACCCCTCCACTTT. The full variable domain, its missing parts supplied by reference TRBV5-6 and TRBJ1-6, is DAGVTQSPTHLIKTRGQQVTLRCSPKSGHDTVSWYQQALGQGPQFIFQYYEEEERQRGNFPDRFSGHQFPNYSSELNVNALLLGDSALYLCASSFGTGSDSYNSPLHFGNGTRLTVT.

The V call is TRBV28, the J call TRBJ2-7; 7 bases agree with TRBD1. This CDR3 spans 12 amino acids. The germline gives CDR1 MDHEN, CDR2 SYDVKM. The junction had 4 bases not matched to a gene; V was cut back by 6 bases and J by 5 bases. Written as DNA, the CDR3 is TGTGCCAGCAGGGCCGACAGGGACGAGCAGTACTTC. It codes for CASRADRDEQYF.

Written as DNA, the CDR3 is TGTGCCAGCTCACCACCGGTCTCGGACAGGGGAAGGGAGACCCAGTACTTC. Amino acids: CASSPPVSDRGRETQYF. The chain joins TRBV18 to TRBJ2-5; 9 positions match TRBD1. V lost 0 bases and J lost 5; bases outside the gene matches: 10. Germline CDR1 reads KGHSH; CDR2 reads LQKENI. This CDR3 region has 17 residues.

The chain joins TRBV3-1 (or the pseudogene TRBV3-2) to TRBJ1-1; TRBD1 might be the D (6 bases). The germline V gene has CDR1 LGHDT and CDR2 YNNKEL (reference sequence). The CDR3 loop spans 17 amino acids. V was pared by 0 bases and J by 1 base, with 15 bases between. This CDR3 reads CASSQEQGWRQNTEAFF. In DNA, the CDR3 is TGTGCCAGCAGCCAAGAACAGGGTTGGAGGCAGAACACTGAAGCTTTCTTT.

The rearrangement uses TRBV6-5 and TRBJ1-1; D uncertain. The germline CDR1 and CDR2 sequences are MNHEY and SVGAGI. The CDR3 length is 13 residues. Deletions cut 8 bases from V and 0 bases from J, with 10 bases between. Written as DNA, the CDR3 is TGTGCCAGCCGTAAGCCCTTGAACACTGAAGCTTTCTTT. It translates to CASRKPLNTEAFF.

This sequence joins TRBV2 and TRBJ1-2, with TRBD1 identical over 9 bases. Germline V gene data show CDR1 as SNHLY and CDR2 as FYNNEI. CDR3 length: 13 amino acids. Trimming took 8 bases from V and 7 from J; bases not matched to a gene: 8. The CDR3 here is CASYSGTGSGYTF. CDR3 coding DNA: TGTGCCAGCTACTCCGGGACAGGGTCTGGCTACACCTTC. The variable domain in full, completed from reference TRBV2 and TRBJ1-2, reads EPEVTQTPSHQVTQMGQEVILRCVPISNHLYFYWYRQILGQKVEFLVSFYNNEISEKSEIFDDQFSVERPDGSNFTLKIRSTKLEDSAMYFCASYSGTGSGYTFGSGTRLTVV.

This chain connects TRBV9 to TRBJ2-1, with D perhaps matching TRBD1 (5 bases). V was shortened by 1 base and J by 3 bases, with 17 bases between the two germline ends. This CDR3 comprises 17 residues. The germline gives CDR1 SGDLS, CDR2 YYNGEE. The CDR3 nucleotides read TGTGCCAGCAGCGTACATCCCTCTTTGACAGTCTACAATGAGCAGTTCTTC. Its protein is CASSVHPSLTVYNEQFF.

The chain carries TRBV5-5 and TRBJ1-2, with a weak D call TRBD1 (5 bases). Germline loops: CDR1 SGHKS, CDR2 YYEKEE (reference sequence). This CDR3 has 13 amino acids. The V gene lost 5 bases and the J gene lost 3 bases, with 11 bases spanning the gap. CDR3 DNA: TGTGCCAGCAGGTTACAGGCAGACTATGGCTACACCTTC. Amino acid sequence: CASRLQADYGYTF.

The chain has TRBV29-1 and TRBJ1-1; possibly TRBD1 for D (6 bases). V lost 3 bases and J lost 0, with 8 bases in between. The CDR3 contains 13 residues. The germline CDR1 and CDR2 sequences are SQVTM and ANQGSEA. CDR3 region: CSVEQGLNTEAFF. Here the CDR3 DNA reads TGCAGCGTTGAGCAGGGGTTGAACACTGAAGCTTTCTTT.

The chain has TRBV6-2 or TRBV6-3 and TRBJ1-4; no clear D. Trimming took off 7 bases at V and 5 bases at J, with 11 bases between the two ends. The CDR3 is 13 amino acids. Looked up from germline, CDR1 is MNHEY and CDR2 is SVGEGT. The CDR3 region has the DNA TGTGCCAGCACCCCCCCGGGAAATGAAAAACTGTTTTTT. Its protein is CASTPPGNEKLFF.

The chain couples TRBV5-1 to TRBJ1-5, with D uncertain. Germline V gene sequence: CDR1 SGHRS, CDR2 YFSETQ. The CDR3 sequence is 13 residues long. Trimming pared 0 bases from V and 8 bases from J, leaving 9 bases between. DNA of the CDR3: TGCGCCAGCAGCTTGGTAGCCGGAAAGCCCCAGCATTTT. This sequence encodes CASSLVAGKPQHF.